This passage covers 18 T cell receptor beta chains from one sample sequenced in a study of cytomegalovirus exposure and HLA in healthy donors. PCR employed 60 Vbeta and 13 Jbeta primers. Only in-frame clones appear in the TCRdb table, and some are missing; sequencing was by immunoSEQ multiplex PCR. The profile shows over 200,000 clones, under 80% of them singletons. The sequencing sample was made of PBMCs. The receptors originated from a woman aged 30 to 39 in good health and CMV-seronegative.

This rearrangement joins TRBV15 to TRBJ2-4; possible D gene TRBD2, 6 bases. Germline CDR1 reads LNHNV; CDR2 reads YYDKDF (reference sequence). Trimming pared 5 bases from V and 4 bases from J, leaving 18 bases between. The CDR3 contains 16 residues. In DNA, the CDR3 is TGTGCCACCAGCGGGAATCTTCTAGCGACGAAAAACATTCAGTACTTC. Translation: CATSGNLLATKNIQYF.

The rearrangement joins TRBV25-1 to TRBJ1-2; possibly TRBD1 for D (6 bases). Germline assignment: CDR1 MGHDK and CDR2 SYGVNS. V lost 4 bases and J 7 bases, leaving 19 bases between the germline ends. There are 15 residues in the CDR3. CDR3 nucleotide sequence: TGTGCCAGCAGTGCACCGAATAAGGGGGATCCTGGCTACACCTTC. Translated: CASSAPNKGDPGYTF.

The chain combines TRBV4-1 with TRBJ2-7, with 9 positions matching TRBD1. Per the germline V gene, CDR1 is MGHRA and CDR2 is YSYEKL. V lost 4 bases to trimming and J lost 7 bases; unmatched junction nucleotides: 14. This CDR3 region has 16 residues. This CDR3 reads CASSRVPGQGSDEQYF. The DNA of the CDR3 is TGCGCCAGCAGCCGGGTCCCGGGACAGGGATCAGATGAGCAGTACTTC.

The rearrangement uses TRBV7-8 and TRBJ1-1, with D maybe TRBD1 (6 bases). V lost 5 bases to trimming and J lost 11 bases, with 18 bases between them. In germline, CDR1 is SGHVS, CDR2 FQNEAQ. The CDR3 totals 13 residues. The CDR3, as DNA: TGTGCCAGCAGCCCCCCGAGGGGGGGAGAGGCTTTCTTT. It encodes CASSPPRGGEAFF.

The CDR3 nucleotides read TGTGCCAGCAGCTTAGGCGGGAGAGAGACCCAGTACTTC. This sequence encodes CASSLGGRETQYF. The gene calls are TRBV13 and TRBJ2-5; weak D call: TRBD2 (6 bases). This CDR3 contains 13 residues. Trimming stripped 0 bases from V and 4 bases from J, with 6 bases between. CDR1 is PRHDT and CDR2 is FYEKMQ in the germline V gene (reference sequence).

This clone showed up just once. The V call is TRBV5-4, the J call TRBJ2-2, with 7 positions matching TRBD1. The germline gives CDR1 SGHNT, CDR2 YYREEE (reference sequence). The CDR3 is made up of 16 amino acids. J gave up 7 bases and V 4 bases, and 13 bases lay outside the gene matches. The CDR3 DNA reads TGTGCCAGCAGCCCGCACACAGGGGATCCCAGCGGGGAGCTGTTTTTT. It translates to CASSPHTGDPSGELFF.

The rearrangement joins TRBV6-6 to TRBJ2-5, with a possible D match to TRBD2 (7 bases). This CDR3 has 15 amino acids. Trimming cost V 0 bases and J 3 bases, with 11 bases left between them. CDR1 and CDR2 (germline): MNHNY, SVGAGI (reference sequence). The CDR3 sequence is CASSYSRGAKETQYF. The CDR3 DNA is TGTGCCAGCAGTTACTCACGGGGGGCCAAAGAGACCCAGTACTTC.

J is TRBJ2-2 and V is TRBV4-2, with D unclear. Between the trimmed V and J ends, which lost 3 bases and 0 bases, there was a span of 8 bases. Germline V gene sequence: CDR1 LGHNA, CDR2 YNFKEQ. The CDR3 is 15 amino acids. This CDR3 is CASSQSETNTGELFF. The CDR3, as DNA: TGTGCCAGCAGCCAGAGTGAAACGAACACCGGGGAGCTGTTTTTT.

There are many counts of this clone. The chain is built from TRBV18 and TRBJ1-2; D might be TRBD1 (5 bases). The CDR3 loop spans 15 amino acids. Trimming took off 2 bases at V and 2 bases at J, with 12 bases between the two ends. The V gene's germline CDR1 is KGHSH and CDR2 LQKENI. The CDR3: CASSPGASQNYGYTF. CDR3 DNA: TGTGCCAGCTCACCAGGGGCCAGCCAGAACTATGGCTACACCTTC. Supplemented by reference TRBV18 and TRBJ1-2, the full variable domain reads NAGVMQNPRHLVRRRGQEARLRCSPMKGHSHVYWYRQLPEEGLKFMVYLQKENIIDESGMPKERFSAEFPKEGPSILRIQQVVRGDSAAYFCASSPGASQNYGYTFGSGTRLTVV.

Only a few counts were recorded for this clone. CDR3 DNA sequence: TGTGCCAGCAGTTCCACCGGGACAGGCCATGGCTACACCTTC. This codes for CASSSTGTGHGYTF. The chain employs TRBV25-1 and TRBJ1-2, with 8 positions matching TRBD1. V shed 5 bases and J 6 bases; nucleotides not matched to a gene: 8. Germline V CDR1 and CDR2: MGHDK, SYGVNS. This CDR3 is 14 amino acids long.

V usage is TRBV2 and J usage is TRBJ2-2; tentatively, D is TRBD1 (5 bases). V dropped 7 bases and J dropped 4 bases, with 16 bases sitting between them. From germline, CDR1 is SNHLY and CDR2 FYNNEI. The CDR3 totals 15 residues. The CDR3 sequence: CASTLRGQITGELFF. In DNA, the CDR3 is TGTGCCAGCACCCTAAGGGGCCAAATCACCGGGGAGCTGTTTTTT.

Comments on this clone: Its ends do not fully match the called genes, so a read error is possible. This chain links TRBV7-9 with TRBJ2-3, with 11 positions matching TRBD1. The CDR3 extends over 14 amino acids. Germline assignment: CDR1 SEHNR and CDR2 FQNEAQ (reference sequence). The DNA for the CDR3 is TGTTCCAGCAGCTCGGGACAGGGGGTAGATACGCAGTATTTT. Protein product: CSSSSGQGVDTQYF.

This clone was recorded a few times. The J gene is TRBJ1-1, the V gene TRBV5-6; D is unclear. The V gene's germline CDR1 is SGHDT and CDR2 YYEEEE. This CDR3 has 15 amino acids. Trimming left V 0 bases short and J 2 bases short, with 11 bases between. CDR3 residues: CASSLDTSVNTEAFF. In nucleotides, the CDR3 is TGTGCCAGCAGCTTGGACACTAGTGTTAACACTGAAGCTTTCTTT. The variable domain in full, with the rest retrieved from reference TRBV5-6 and TRBJ1-1, is DAGVTQSPTHLIKTRGQQVTLRCSPKSGHDTVSWYQQALGQGPQFIFQYYEEEERQRGNFPDRFSGHQFPNYSSELNVNALLLGDSALYLCASSLDTSVNTEAFFGQGTRLTVV.

The chain uses TRBV4-1 and TRBJ2-7, with D hard to call. CDR1 and CDR2 (germline): MGHRA, YSYEKL. The CDR3 spans 15 residues. The V end lost 0 bases, the J end lost 4 bases, and 13 bases lay between the germline ends. DNA of the CDR3: TGCGCCAGCAGCCAAGATCCCGGAACTAAGTACGAGCAGTACTTC. Encoded protein: CASSQDPGTKYEQYF.

This clone was detected a few times. V usage is TRBV18 and J usage is TRBJ2-1; no clear D gene. V was cut by 0 bases and J by 1 base, with 7 bases left in between. The CDR3 is 15 amino acids. The germline gives CDR1 KGHSH, CDR2 LQKENI. The CDR3 sequence is CASSPPGSSYNEQFF. CDR3 bases: TGTGCCAGCTCACCACCGGGCAGTTCCTACAATGAGCAGTTCTTC.

DNA for the CDR3: TGCAGCGTGATTGGTGGGGCAGGGGCCGATACGCAGTATTTT. Translated: CSVIGGAGADTQYF. The chain recombines TRBV29-1 with TRBJ2-3; TRBD1 might be the D (6 bases). The germline V gene has CDR1 SQVTM and CDR2 ANQGSEA. V dropped 6 bases and J dropped 6 bases, with 19 bases sitting between them. This CDR3 is built from 14 residues.

The chain carries TRBV5-1 and TRBJ2-7; TRBD1 matches at 7 bases. Trimming cost V 4 bases and J 3 bases; bases outside gene matches: 7. Germline CDR1 and CDR2: SGHRS and YFSETQ. This CDR3 has 14 residues. The CDR3 spells CASSTAGTDYEQYF. The DNA for the CDR3 is TGCGCCAGCAGCACCGCCGGGACAGACTACGAGCAGTACTTC.

J is TRBJ1-2 and V is TRBV5-6, with 7 nucleotides matching TRBD1. The CDR3 extends over 16 amino acids. The J segment lost 0 bases and the V segment lost 3 bases, leaving 8 bases of the junction unmatched. Germline V gene lookup returns CDR1 SGHDT and CDR2 YYEEEE. CDR3 in DNA: TGTGCCAGCAGCTCACCCGGGACAGCGCCTAACTATGGCTACACCTTC. Encoded protein: CASSSPGTAPNYGYTF.